The entry below gives a single T cell receptor beta chain sequence along with its context. V dropped 4 bases and J dropped 0 bases, with 9 bases sitting between them. Per germline, CDR1 MGHRA and CDR2 YSYEKL. The CDR3 loop spans 15 amino acids. These data are taken from a study of shared clonotypes between healthy human individuals. Assay: immunoSEQ multiplex PCR; the TCRdb copy retains only in-frame clones and omits some. This table has about 2 million clones, approximately 95% appearing once. Terminally differentiated effector memory CD45RA+ cells were excluded from the naive CD8 cells, which were CD45RO-negative and positively selected for CCR7.

What was sequenced was naive CD8+ T cells sorted from blood. The TCR originated in a man younger than 35 in good health. The chain couples TRBV4-1 to TRBJ1-4; D is ambiguous. CDR3 sequence (DNA): TGCGCCAGCAGCCTACAGCGTGCAACTAATGAAAAACTGTTTTTT. This sequence encodes CASSLQRATNEKLFF.